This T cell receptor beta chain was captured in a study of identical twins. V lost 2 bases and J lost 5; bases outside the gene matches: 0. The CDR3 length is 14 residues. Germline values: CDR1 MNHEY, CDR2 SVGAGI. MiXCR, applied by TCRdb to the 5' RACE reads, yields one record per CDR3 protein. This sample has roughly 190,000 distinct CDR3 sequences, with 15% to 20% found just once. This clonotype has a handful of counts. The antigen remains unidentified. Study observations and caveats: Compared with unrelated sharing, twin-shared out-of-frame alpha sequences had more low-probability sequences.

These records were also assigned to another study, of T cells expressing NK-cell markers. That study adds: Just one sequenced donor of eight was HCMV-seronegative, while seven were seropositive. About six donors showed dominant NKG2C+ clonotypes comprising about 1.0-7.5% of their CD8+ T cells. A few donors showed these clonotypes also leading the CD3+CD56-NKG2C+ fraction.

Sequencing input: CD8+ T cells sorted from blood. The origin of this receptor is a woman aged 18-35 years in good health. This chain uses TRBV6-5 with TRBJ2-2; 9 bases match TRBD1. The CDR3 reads CASSYGTGTGELFF. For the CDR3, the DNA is TGTGCCAGCAGTTACGGGACAGGGACCGGGGAGCTGTTTTTT.